A single sample gave rise to the 2 T cell receptor beta chains below, sequenced in a study of shared clonotypes between healthy human individuals. The table came from immunoSEQ multiplex PCR; TCRdb's copy has only in-frame clones and leaves some out. This table holds 740,000 or so clones, about 80% found once. The material sequenced was memory CD4+ T cells sorted from blood. Indicated subset: CD45RA-negative fraction. The receptors were gathered from a woman younger than 45 in good health.

The table lists this clone with a few counts. The J gene is TRBJ1-2, the V gene TRBV2; D gene unclear. The V end was cut by 2 bases, the J end by 2 bases, with 9 bases between. Germline assignment: CDR1 SNHLY and CDR2 FYNNEI. There are 14 residues in the CDR3. CDR3 amino acids: CASSEQGPNYGYTF. CDR3 bases: TGTGCCAGCAGTGAACAAGGCCCCAACTATGGCTACACCTTC.

As regards this clone: This same CDR3 is encoded by further DNA sequences in the sample. This chain's CDR3 is CASTRISGANVLTF. CDR3 nucleotide sequence: TGTGCCAGCACAAGGATTTCTGGGGCCAACGTCCTGACTTTC. The chain links TRBV2 to TRBJ2-6; the D is unclear. CDR1 is SNHLY and CDR2 is FYNNEI in the germline V gene. The CDR3 runs to 14 residues. The ends were cut back, 7 bases at V and 1 base at J, with 8 bases in the middle.